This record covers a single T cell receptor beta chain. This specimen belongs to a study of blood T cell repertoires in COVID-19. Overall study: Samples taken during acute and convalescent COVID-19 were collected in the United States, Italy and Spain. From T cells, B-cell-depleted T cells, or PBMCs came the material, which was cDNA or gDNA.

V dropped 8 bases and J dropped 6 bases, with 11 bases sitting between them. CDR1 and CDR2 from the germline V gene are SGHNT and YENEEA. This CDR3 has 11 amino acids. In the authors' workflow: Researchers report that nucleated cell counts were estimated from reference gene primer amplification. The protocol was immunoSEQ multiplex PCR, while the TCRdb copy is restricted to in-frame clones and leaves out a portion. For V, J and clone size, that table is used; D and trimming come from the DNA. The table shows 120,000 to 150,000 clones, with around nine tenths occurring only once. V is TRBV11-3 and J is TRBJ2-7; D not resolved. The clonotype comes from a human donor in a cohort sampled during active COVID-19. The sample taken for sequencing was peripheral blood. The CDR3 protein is CASGKRSEQYF. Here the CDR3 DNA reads TGTGCCAGCGGAAAAAGGAGCGAGCAGTACTTC.